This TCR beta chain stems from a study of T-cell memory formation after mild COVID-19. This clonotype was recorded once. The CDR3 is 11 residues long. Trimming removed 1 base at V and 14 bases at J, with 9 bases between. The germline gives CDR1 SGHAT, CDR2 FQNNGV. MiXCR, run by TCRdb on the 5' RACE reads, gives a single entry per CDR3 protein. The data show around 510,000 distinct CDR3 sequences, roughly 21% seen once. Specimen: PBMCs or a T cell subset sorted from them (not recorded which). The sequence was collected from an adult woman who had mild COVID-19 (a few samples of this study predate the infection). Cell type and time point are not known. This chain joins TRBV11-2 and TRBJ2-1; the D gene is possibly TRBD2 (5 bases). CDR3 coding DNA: TGTGCCAGCAGCTTAGCAGCGGAGGAGTTCTTC. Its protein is CASSLAAEEFF.